This T cell receptor (beta chain) was recorded in a study of blood T cells in healthy people across ages. General observations from the study: PBMCs went unsorted, and a conclusive naive versus antigen-experienced comparison was therefore prevented. Long-lived donors exceeded aged donors in naive CD4+ cells and diversity.

Remarks on this clonotype: Its antigen is undetermined.

It was with a sample-barcoded 5' primer and a J-beta primer mix that a second PCR of about 6 to 12 cycles was run. MiXCR, applied by TCRdb to the 5' RACE reads, yields one record per CDR3 protein. The sample holds about 680,000 distinct CDR3 sequences; around 48% are singletons and the top ten take roughly 31%. The CDR3 has 13 residues. V was trimmed by 0 bases and J by 1 base, leaving 7 bases between them. Per germline, CDR1 SQVTM and CDR2 ANQGSEA. The source of this sequence is a woman aged 60-70 years in good health. This sequence joins TRBV29-1 and TRBJ2-7; D possibly matches TRBD1 or TRBD2 (5 bases each). Sequencing was carried out using blood. In DNA, the CDR3 is TGCAGCGTTGAAGACAGGGAGTCCTACGAGCAGTACTTC. Its translation: CSVEDRESYEQYF.